What follows is one T cell receptor (beta chain) and its context. The assay was immunoSEQ multiplex PCR, and TCRdb's table has in-frame clones only and misses some. The sample consists of some 140,000 clones, approximately 85% of them appearing once. This sample is part of a study of blood T cell repertoires in COVID-19. Germline CDR1 LGHNA, CDR2 YSLEER. With V trimmed by 1 base and J by 4 bases, 6 bases remained unmatched. The CDR3 totals 15 residues. The V and J genes are TRBV4-3 and TRBJ1-2; 7 bases agree with TRBD1. Sequenced input: peripheral blood. The sequence derives from a human donor in a cohort sampled during active COVID-19. In nucleotides, the CDR3 is TGCGCCAGCAGCCAAGGCCCTTCAGGGGGCTATGGCTACACCTTC. Translating gives CASSQGPSGGYGYTF.